This T cell receptor (beta chain) was recorded in a study of T cells of healthy individuals. TCRdb fed the 5' RACE reads into MiXCR, producing one record per CDR3 protein. The top ten hold 6.2% of the sample, which has approximately 100,000 distinct CDR3 sequences, approximately 18% seen once. CDR3 length: 15 residues. The germline gives CDR1 LNHNV, CDR2 YYDKDF (reference sequence). Trimming cost V 3 bases and J 7 bases, with 16 bases left between them. The chain employs TRBV15 and TRBJ1-5, with D possibly matching TRBD1 (6 bases). The sequence derives from a human donor in good health. The CDR3 bases are TGTGCCACCAGCAGCCAAGCCCAGGGGTACCAGCCCCAGCATTTT. It translates to CATSSQAQGYQPQHF.